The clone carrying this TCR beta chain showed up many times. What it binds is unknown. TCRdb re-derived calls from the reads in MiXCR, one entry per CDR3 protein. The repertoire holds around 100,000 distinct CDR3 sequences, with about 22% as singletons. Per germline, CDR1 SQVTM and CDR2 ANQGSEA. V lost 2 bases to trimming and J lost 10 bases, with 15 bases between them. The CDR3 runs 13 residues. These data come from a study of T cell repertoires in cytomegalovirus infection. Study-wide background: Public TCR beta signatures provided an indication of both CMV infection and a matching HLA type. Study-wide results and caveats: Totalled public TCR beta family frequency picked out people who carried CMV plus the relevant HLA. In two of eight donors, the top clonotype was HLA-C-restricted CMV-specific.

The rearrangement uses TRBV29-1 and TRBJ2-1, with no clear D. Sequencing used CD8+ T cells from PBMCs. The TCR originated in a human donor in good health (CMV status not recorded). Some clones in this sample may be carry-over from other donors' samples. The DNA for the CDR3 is TGCAGCGTTGAAACGGTCGAGCCGGGCGAGCAGTTCTTC. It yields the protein CSVETVEPGEQFF.